The T cell receptor beta chain described here comes from a study of response to subunit inactivated influenza vaccine. Study-wide results and caveats: That few new T cells are recruited by each seasonal influenza vaccination was the authors' suggestion.

Using its own MiXCR run on the RT-PCR reads, TCRdb lists one record per CDR3 protein. This table has about 540,000 distinct CDR3 sequences, roughly 25% appearing once. The trim removed 4 bases at V and 6 bases at J, leaving 2 bases unmatched. The CDR3 is made up of 14 amino acids. Germline-derived CDR1 and CDR2 are SGHTA and FQGNSA. About this clonotype itself: Its antigen is not known.

The same data also went into a second study, on T cells expressing NK-cell markers. Per that study: As the method of synthesis, 5'RACE template switching with UMIs yielded TCR beta cDNA. All TCR beta repertoires analysed originated from sorted CD3+CD56+NKG2C+, CD3+CD56+NKG2C- and CD3+CD56-NKG2C+ T cells. Several experiments confined sorting to alpha-beta TCR T cells with an anti-gamma-delta TCR antibody.

V and J are TRBV7-2 and TRBJ2-7, with 14 bases aligning to TRBD2. The source of this sequence is a man in his fifties or sixties who received an inactivated influenza vaccine. The material was CD4+ T cells sorted from PBMCs, obtained roughly 12 days after vaccination. In DNA, the CDR3 is TGTGCCAGCAGCTCAGGACTAGCGGGAGGCGAGCAGTACTTC. The encoded protein is CASSSGLAGGEQYF.